These T cell receptor beta chains were read from a single sample in a study of identical twins. TCRdb fed the 5' RACE reads into MiXCR, producing one record per CDR3 protein. The data show under 900,000 distinct CDR3 sequences, approximately 18% seen once. This sample was shared with a second study, whose subject was T cells expressing NK-cell markers.

The specimen was PBMCs. Every receptor here comes from a woman aged 18-29 years in good health. CDR3s leave out the opening cysteine and the closing phenylalanine or tryptophan. Some rows have no size entry. The others give once, few or many, or a class for an expanded clone.

v_call	clone_size	j_call	cdr3_aa
TRBV27	few	TRBJ2-7	ASRTWGGPDYEQY
TRBV6-5	.	TRBJ2-1	ASSYQGLIYNEQF
TRBV7-2	.	TRBJ2-7	ASSLSGGPEQY
TRBV24-1	few	TRBJ1-5	ATSVGQPQH
TRBV29-1	few	TRBJ1-2	SVDGGEPDYYGYT
TRBV29-1	many	TRBJ2-3	SVVYRSTDTQY
TRBV7-2	few	TRBJ1-1	ASSFRSNTEAF
TRBV20-1	.	TRBJ1-1	SANPGADTEAF
TRBV20-1	.	TRBJ1-2	SARDQTGLYGYT
TRBV5-1	few	TRBJ2-1	ASSLPTSGGGNEQF
TRBV12-3/TRBV12-4	few	TRBJ1-1	ASRTGTVNTEAF
TRBV5-6	few	TRBJ2-1	ASSLGGPFF
TRBV7-9	.	TRBJ2-3	ASSDVGGTDTQY
TRBV5-4	.	TRBJ2-2	ASSFAGGLNTGELF
TRBV20-1	.	TRBJ1-2	SARDSRDFDGYT
TRBV12-3/TRBV12-4	few	TRBJ1-1	ASTRWSEAF
TRBV7-8	.	TRBJ1-2	ASSLEQGSGYT
TRBV7-3	once	TRBJ2-1	ASSTTSGGNARRNEQF
TRBV6-5	few	TRBJ2-6	ASSYADSGANVLT
TRBV6-1	few	TRBJ2-7	ASSPVGGYEQY
TRBV12-3/TRBV12-4	many	TRBJ2-3	ASSSPGLSDTQY
TRBV6-5	few	TRBJ1-2	ASSYSASNYGYT
TRBV7-7	few	TRBJ1-1	ASTSGTGDTEAF
TRBV5-6	few	TRBJ2-1	ASSLGTSSEQF
TRBV20-1	.	TRBJ2-3	SASTSGALTDTQY
TRBV20-1	.	TRBJ1-2	SAVRTGRLYYGYT
TRBV11-2	.	TRBJ2-5	ASSPIIAGEETQY
TRBV2	few	TRBJ2-7	ASSSRGDRFSYEQY
TRBV6-1	few	TRBJ1-3	ASSEEVGGRNTIY
TRBV7-2	.	TRBJ2-5	ASSSRQGGARETQY
TRBV6-5	few	TRBJ2-3	ASSFVAASGGPTDTQY
TRBV20-1	few	TRBJ2-7	SANFPGGVEQY
TRBV27	few	TRBJ2-7	ASSAGTAYEQY
TRBV5-1	few	TRBJ2-1	ASSQGTSGASSYNEQF